The entry that follows covers one T cell receptor (beta chain) sequence. This clonotype was detected only a few times. Its binding antigen is unknown. No clone much larger than this one lies a single base away; base qualities are absent. The data were obtained in a study of CD8 T cells in Susac syndrome (dated by TCRdb to 2018 to 2020). The study in broad terms: Whether CD8+ T cell activation and differentiation in Susac syndrome was antigen driven was tested using repertoire sequencing.

Peripheral blood CD8+ and CD4+ T cells from healthy donors, Susac syndrome patients and multiple sclerosis patients were profiled using high-throughput TCR beta sequencing. Treatment-naive patients with stable or active relapsing-remitting disease fulfilling revised McDonald criteria were used as multiple sclerosis controls. Bulk CD8+ and CD4+ T cells were purified by magnetic negative isolation, whereas CD8+ TEMRA cells were enriched by FACS. Blood was drawn into EDTA tubes, processed within 24 hours, and PBMCs were isolated by density gradient centrifugation. PBMCs intended for TCR sequencing were cryopreserved in liquid nitrogen and thawed later in a water bath at 37 degrees C. The sorted or isolated CD4+, CD8+ and CD8+ TEMRA cells had a purity of 90% or higher. RNA was extracted using the RNeasy kit, and roughly 0.45 to 1 microgram was reverse transcribed with random hexamers. The immunoSEQ multiplex PCR assay, which covers 54 Vbeta and 13 Jbeta segments, was used to amplify TCR beta CDR3 regions. Bias from PCR amplification was corrected by using a synthetic template baseline for primer optimization and for computational correction. Per the source publication's procedure: Reads were annotated to V, D and J genes according to IMGT and were analyzed with immunoSEQ Analyzer, with only productive sequences retained. To calculate clonality, Shannon entropy was normalized by log2 of the number of productive unique sequences and then subtracted from one. Public and private clones were assessed among the 100 most prevalent clones of each patient and control. Susac-specific clones were defined as absent from healthy and MS cohorts, around 970 published viral clones and other ImmuneACCESS disease sequences. Clones were called with MiXCR by TCRdb after fastp trimmed the public reads at Q25, and only in-frame beta chains were retained. Each CDR3 protein gets just one entry, which takes the most common genes and DNA from the rows behind it. Clone size and V and J calls follow TCRdb, not the original study. This sample holds 200,000 or so distinct CDR3 sequences; approximately 94% were observed only once. Clones ranked in the top ten supply approximately 0.09% of the sample.

Overall results and qualifications from the work: The TCR sequencing and HLA analysis was acknowledged to have included a relatively small number of individuals.

CDR1 DFQATT and CDR2 SNEGSKA are derived from the germline V gene (reference sequence). The V end loses 3 bases and the J end loses 6 bases, and a stretch of 7 bases separates them. The CDR3 runs 11 residues from the cysteine to the phenylalanine. Only the CDR3 part of the read is kept: 33 bases, read in frame from the first base. The receptor comes from a human donor with multiple sclerosis. Sequenced material: CD4+ T cells from PBMCs. This chain is built from TRBV20-1 and TRBJ2-3; there is no confident call for the D gene. The sequenced DNA is TGCAGTGCTAGGAGATCGGATACGCAGTATTTT. This sequence encodes CSARRSDTQYF.